This paragraph reports one TCR beta chain. No antigen is known for it. The data originate from a study of T cells after posttransplantation cyclophosphamide. Study conclusions and caveats: Later blood repertoires were often dominated by clones from the donor CD8+ memory compartment. Blood and skin or GI T cell repertoires showed limited TRB overlap.

The CDR3 has 14 amino acids. Per germline, CDR1 MGHDK and CDR2 SYGVNS. Trimming shortened V by 1 base and J by 5 bases, and 11 bases separated the two germline ends. Treatment was busulfan-fludarabine conditioning, a marrow graft, and cyclophosphamide on days +3 and +4. Sequencing used immunoSEQ multiplex PCR; TCRdb keeps in-frame clones, though not all of them. This table holds 6,000 to 7,500 clones, approximately 80% found once. This TCR derives from a female patient aged 50 to 65 who received an allogeneic stem cell transplant from a related donor, was CMV-positive, and had no GVHD. Part of the T cell pool may stem from the graft donor. The input for sequencing was PBMCs, taken after allogeneic stem cell transplant with posttransplant cyclophosphamide. The chain joins TRBV25-1 to TRBJ1-1, with D maybe TRBD1 (6 bases). CDR3 in amino acids: CASSESLGQTEAFF. The DNA of the CDR3 is TGTGCCAGCAGTGAATCTCTCGGACAGACTGAAGCTTTCTTT.